This T cell receptor (beta chain) stems from a study of blood T cell repertoires in COVID-19. Study background: The cDNA or gDNA used as material had been derived from T cells, B-cell-depleted T cells, or PBMCs.

The germline V gene encodes CDR1 SGHRS and CDR2 YFSETQ. V shed 1 base, J shed 3 bases, and the junction held 4 bases outside the gene matches. This CDR3 has 15 residues. Study processing details: Amplification from reference gene primers served as the basis for estimated nucleated cell counts. Profiling relied on immunoSEQ multiplex PCR, and the TCRdb table lists in-frame clones only, not all of them. That table supplies the V and J calls and clone size; D and trimming were determined from the DNA. Of roughly 120,000 clones in the sample, around nine tenths were seen once. The sequencing sample was made of peripheral blood. This receptor was obtained from a man aged 45-65 years with COVID-19, enrolled during active disease. The chain uses TRBV5-1 and TRBJ2-3, with 8 bases that match TRBD1. CDR3 region: CASSLRTGNTDTQYF. For the CDR3, the DNA is TGCGCCAGCAGCTTGAGGACAGGGAATACAGATACGCAGTATTTT.